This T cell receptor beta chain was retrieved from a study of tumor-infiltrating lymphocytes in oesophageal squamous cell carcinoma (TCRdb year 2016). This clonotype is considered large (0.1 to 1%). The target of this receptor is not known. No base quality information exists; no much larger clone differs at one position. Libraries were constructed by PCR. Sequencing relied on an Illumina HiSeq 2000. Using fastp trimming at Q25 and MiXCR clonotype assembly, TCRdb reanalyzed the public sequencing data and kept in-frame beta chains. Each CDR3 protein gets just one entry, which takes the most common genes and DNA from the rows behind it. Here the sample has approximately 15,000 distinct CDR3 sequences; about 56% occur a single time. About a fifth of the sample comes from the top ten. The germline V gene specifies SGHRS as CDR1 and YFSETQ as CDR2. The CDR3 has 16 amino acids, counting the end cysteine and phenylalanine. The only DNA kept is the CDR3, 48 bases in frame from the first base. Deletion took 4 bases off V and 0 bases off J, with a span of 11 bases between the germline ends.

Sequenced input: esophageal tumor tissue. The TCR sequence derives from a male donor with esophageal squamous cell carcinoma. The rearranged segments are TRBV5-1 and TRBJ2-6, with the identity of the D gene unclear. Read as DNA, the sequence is TGCGCCAGCAGCCTCCCTCTAGTCTCTGGGGCCAACGTCCTGACTTTC. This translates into CASSLPLVSGANVLTF.